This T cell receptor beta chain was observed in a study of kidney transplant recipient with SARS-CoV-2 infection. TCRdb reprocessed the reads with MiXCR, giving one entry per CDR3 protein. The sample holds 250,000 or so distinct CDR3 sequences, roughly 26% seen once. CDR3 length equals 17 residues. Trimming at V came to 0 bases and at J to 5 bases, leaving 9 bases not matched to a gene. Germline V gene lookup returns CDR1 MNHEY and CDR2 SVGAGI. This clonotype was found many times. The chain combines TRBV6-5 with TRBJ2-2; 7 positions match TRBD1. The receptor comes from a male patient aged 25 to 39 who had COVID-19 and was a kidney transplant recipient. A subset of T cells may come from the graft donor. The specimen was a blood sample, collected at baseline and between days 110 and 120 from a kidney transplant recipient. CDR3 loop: CASSYSRGRVYTGELFF. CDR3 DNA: TGTGCCAGCAGTTACTCAAGGGGGCGCGTATATACCGGGGAGCTGTTTTTT.